This TCR beta chain was profiled in a study of blood T cell repertoires in COVID-19. Study context: PBMCs, B-cell-depleted T cells, or T cells were the source of the cDNA or gDNA that made up the material.

During active infection, Seattle patients enrolled and were then monitored through disease. Source study methods: Nucleated cell counts were estimated from reference gene primer amplification. Libraries were prepared by immunoSEQ multiplex PCR; TCRdb keeps only in-frame clonotypes and omits some of them. V and J calls and clone size follow that table, whereas D and trimming were derived from the DNA. Of 200,000 or so clones listed, over 65% are singletons. Losses at the gene ends were 5 bases for V and 1 base for J; bases not matched to a gene: 10. This CDR3 spans 17 amino acids. Germline assignment: CDR1 SNHLY and CDR2 FYNNEI.

The receptor was isolated from a person aged 65-85 years with COVID-19, enrolled during active disease. The sample was peripheral blood. The rearrangement links TRBV2 to TRBJ2-3, with TRBD2 identical over 9 bases. Here the CDR3 reads CASSLRIAGDGTDTQYF. The CDR3 bases are TGTGCCAGCAGTCTCCGGATAGCGGGAGACGGCACAGATACGCAGTATTTT.